This TCR beta chain appears in the sequencing data of a study of OX40 agonist ivuxolimab in advanced cancers. Whole-study context: In this cohort, patients received ivuxolimab, an agonistic anti-OX40 (CD134) antibody. At doses from 0.01 to 10 mg/kg, patients were given intravenous ivuxolimab every 2 weeks. Hepatocellular carcinoma, melanoma, renal cell or head and neck cancer affected the dose-escalation patients. Study-level findings and limits: Among the lowest peripheral clonal expansion occurred in 0.1-3.0 mg/kg partial responders.

This CDR3 has 14 amino acids. Per germline, CDR1 SGHRS and CDR2 YFSETQ. Losses at the gene ends were 5 bases for V and 5 bases for J; bases not matched to a gene: 5. Sequencing was performed with immunoSEQ multiplex PCR; in TCRdb, only in-frame clones are kept and a portion is missing. This table holds roughly 110,000 clones, 90% found once. This clone was detected only a few times. Its target is not known. The chain couples TRBV5-1 to TRBJ1-4, with 8 bases matching TRBD1. This receptor was identified in an adult with an advanced solid tumor such as melanoma, head and neck, liver or kidney cancer. The sequenced sample was CD4+ or CD8+ T cells sorted from blood, obtained in a trial of the OX40 agonist ivuxolimab. The CDR3: CASRGGQVNEKLFF. The CDR3 DNA follows: TGCGCCAGCAGAGGGGGACAGGTCAATGAAAAACTGTTTTTT. Complete variable domain (other parts from reference TRBV5-1 and TRBJ1-4): KAGVTQTPRYLIKTRGQQVTLSCSPISGHRSVSWYQQTPGQGLQFLFEYFSETQRNKGNFPGRFSGRQFSNSRSEMNVSTLELGDSALYLCASRGGQVNEKLFFGSGTQLSVL.